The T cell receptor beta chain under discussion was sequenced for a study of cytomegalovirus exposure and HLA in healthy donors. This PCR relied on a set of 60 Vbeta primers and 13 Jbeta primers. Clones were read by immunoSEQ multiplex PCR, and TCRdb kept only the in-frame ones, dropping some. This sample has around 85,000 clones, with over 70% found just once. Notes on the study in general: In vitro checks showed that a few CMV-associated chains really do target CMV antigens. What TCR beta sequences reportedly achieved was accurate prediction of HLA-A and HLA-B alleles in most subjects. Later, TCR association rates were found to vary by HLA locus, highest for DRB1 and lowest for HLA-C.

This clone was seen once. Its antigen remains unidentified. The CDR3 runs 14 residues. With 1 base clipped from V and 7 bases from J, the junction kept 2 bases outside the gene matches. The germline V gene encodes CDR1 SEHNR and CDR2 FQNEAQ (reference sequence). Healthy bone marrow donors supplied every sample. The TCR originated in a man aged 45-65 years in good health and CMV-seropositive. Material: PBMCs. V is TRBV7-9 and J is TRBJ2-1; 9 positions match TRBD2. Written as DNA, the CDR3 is TGTGCCAGCAGCTTAGGTCTAGCGGGAAATGAGCAGTTCTTC. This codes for CASSLGLAGNEQFF.